Below are 9 T cell receptor beta chains sequenced from a single sample in a study of beta chain features in type 1 diabetes. Expressed TCRB transcripts were sequenced, since all the RNA that had been isolated was reverse transcribed. Produced via immunoSEQ multiplex PCR; TCRdb's table is partial and in-frame only. The sample holds some 330,000 clones, more than 9.5% seen once. Sequenced input: naive CD4+ T cells from blood. The receptors originated from a woman under 40 in good health.

This clone was recorded a few times. V is TRBV28 and J is TRBJ2-2; 16 bases are a match to TRBD2. The CDR3 has 18 amino acids. Germline assignment: CDR1 MDHEN and CDR2 SYDVKM. The J segment lost 5 bases and the V segment lost 8 bases, leaving 11 bases of the junction unmatched. The CDR3 coding sequence is TGTGCCAGCGGGCCAGCGGGACTAGCGGGAGGGCGGACCGGGGAGCTGTTTTTT. Translated, it gives CASGPAGLAGGRTGELFF.

The chain is built from TRBV28 and TRBJ2-7, with a weak D call TRBD1 (6 bases). Germline assignment: CDR1 MDHEN and CDR2 SYDVKM. The V end was cut by 8 bases, the J end by 1 base, with 15 bases between. The CDR3 runs 14 residues. CDR3 in DNA: TGTGCCAGCGGGGCCGGGACACCATCCTACGAGCAGTACTTC. Residues: CASGAGTPSYEQYF. Combining the CDR3 with reference TRBV28 and TRBJ2-7 gives the whole variable domain DVKVTQSSRYLVKRTGEKVFLECVQDMDHENMFWYRQDPGLGLRLIYFSYDVKMKEKGDIPEGYSVSREKKERFSLILESASTNQTSMYLCASGAGTPSYEQYFGPGTRLTVT.

The V and J genes are TRBV4-2 and TRBJ2-3, with D maybe TRBD2 (5 bases). The length of the CDR3 is 12 residues. Germline CDR1 LGHNA, CDR2 YNFKEQ. Between the trimmed V and J ends, which lost 1 base and 9 bases, there was a span of 8 bases. DNA of the CDR3: TGTGCCAGCAGCCAAGGGGAGAAGACGCAGTATTTT. Amino acids: CASSQGEKTQYF.

This rearrangement joins TRBV28 to TRBJ2-7, with 7 nucleotides matching TRBD1. This CDR3 has 16 residues. Per germline, CDR1 MDHEN and CDR2 SYDVKM. Trimming took 3 bases from V and 0 from J; bases not matched to a gene: 8. DNA of the CDR3: TGTGCCAGCAGTTTGGGTACAGGGGCCATCTCCTACGAGCAGTACTTC. Amino acid sequence: CASSLGTGAISYEQYF.

The chain employs TRBV14 and TRBJ2-2; D possibly corresponds to TRBD1 (6 bases). Germline V lookup: CDR1 SGHDN, CDR2 FVKESK. V shed 4 bases and J shed 1 base, with 13 bases lying between them. The CDR3 length is 16 residues. The CDR3: CASSPIGTLNTGELFF. The CDR3 DNA follows: TGTGCCAGCAGCCCAATTGGGACACTGAACACCGGGGAGCTGTTTTTT.

V gene TRBV7-2 combines with J gene TRBJ2-3; D not resolved. V was cut by 2 bases and J by 4 bases, with 4 bases left in between. The CDR3 loop spans 12 amino acids. CDR1 and CDR2 (germline): SGHTA, FQGNSA. The CDR3 coding sequence is TGTGCCAGCAGCTTATCGGCAGATACGCAGTATTTT. Protein sequence: CASSLSADTQYF.

This clone was counted only a few times. The chain employs TRBV19 and TRBJ2-7; 10 bases agree with TRBD2. In germline, CDR1 is LNHDA, CDR2 SQIVND (reference sequence). V trimming: 1 base; J trimming: 3 bases; junction bases outside the gene matches: 3. This CDR3 is 15 amino acids long. The chain's CDR3 is CASSIVASGSYEQYF. DNA of the CDR3: TGTGCCAGTAGTATAGTGGCTAGCGGGAGCTACGAGCAGTACTTC.

This clone was counted only a few times. V is TRBV19 and J is TRBJ2-1; TRBD1 is a possible D gene (6 bases). CDR1 and CDR2 (germline): LNHDA, SQIVND (reference sequence). Trimming took 5 bases from V and 0 from J, leaving 14 bases between them. There are 16 residues in the CDR3. The CDR3 loop is CASSRTADSSYNEQFF. The CDR3 coding sequence is TGTGCCAGTAGTCGGACTGCGGACAGCTCCTACAATGAGCAGTTCTTC.

This clone was seen more than once but under ten times. The gene calls are TRBV4-2 and TRBJ1-1; TRBD1 agrees at 12 bases. The ends lost 3 bases at V and 3 bases at J; junction bases unmatched: 8. The CDR3 length is 17 residues. Per germline, CDR1 LGHNA and CDR2 YNFKEQ. The DNA for the CDR3 is TGTGCCAGCAGCCAGTCGGGACAGGGGGCAGGTTACACTGAAGCTTTCTTT. Translation gives CASSQSGQGAGYTEAFF.